A single TCR beta chain is shown here with its context. Its antigen remains unidentified. Naive CD8 populations comprised CD45RO-negative cells positively selected for CCR7, excluding terminally differentiated effector memory CD45RA+ cells. This entry comes from a study of shared clonotypes between healthy human individuals. Study-wide points: With few donors, the genetic and exposure-history diversity represented was limited.

The ends were cut back, 2 bases at V and 10 bases at J, with 10 bases in the middle. This CDR3 is built from 12 residues. Germline V lookup: CDR1 SGHRS, CDR2 YFSETQ. Every subset's genomic DNA went evenly onto several immunoSEQ plates. The authors' processing: Filtering differed, since immunoSEQ gave only junction sequences and no quality scores. Assay used: immunoSEQ multiplex PCR; TCRdb lists only in-frame clones, some missing. The V and J calls and clone size come from that table; D and trimming were worked out from the DNA. The table records about 2 million clones, 85% to 95% of them present only once.

This sequence originates from a man in his late teens or twenties in good health. Sequencing was carried out using naive CD8+ T cells sorted from blood. V is TRBV5-1 and J is TRBJ2-1; maybe TRBD1 (5 bases). CDR3 DNA sequence: TGCGCCAGCAGCTTTCTTCAGGGAGAGCAGTTCTTC. This gives the protein CASSFLQGEQFF.